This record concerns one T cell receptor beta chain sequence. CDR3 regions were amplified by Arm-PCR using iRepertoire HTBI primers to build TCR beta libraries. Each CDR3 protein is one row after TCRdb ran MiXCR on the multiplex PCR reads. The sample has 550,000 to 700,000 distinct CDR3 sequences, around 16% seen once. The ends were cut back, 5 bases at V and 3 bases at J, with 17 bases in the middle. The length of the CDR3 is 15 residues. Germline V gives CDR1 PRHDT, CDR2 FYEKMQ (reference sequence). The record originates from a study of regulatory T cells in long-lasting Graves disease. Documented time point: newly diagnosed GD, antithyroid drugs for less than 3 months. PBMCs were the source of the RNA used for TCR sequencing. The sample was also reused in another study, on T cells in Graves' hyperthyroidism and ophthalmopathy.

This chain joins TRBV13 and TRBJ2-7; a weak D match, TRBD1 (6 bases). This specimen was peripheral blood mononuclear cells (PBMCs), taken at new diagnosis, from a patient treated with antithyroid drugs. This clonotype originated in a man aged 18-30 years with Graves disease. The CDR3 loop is CASSPRAGAFYEQYF. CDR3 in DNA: TGTGCCAGCAGCCCTCGGGCAGGGGCCTTCTACGAGCAGTACTTC.